The clone carrying this T cell receptor beta chain came up a few times. Its antigen is not known. This CDR3 is built from 13 residues. Germline V gives CDR1 LNHDA, CDR2 SQIVND (reference sequence). Trimming pared 1 base from V and 5 bases from J, leaving 6 bases between. The source of the sample is a study of T cells in Graves' hyperthyroidism and ophthalmopathy. Whole-study results and caveats: Ophthalmopathy, which appeared later, was predicted by the model a median 6.5 months before onset.

Amplified TCR beta CDR3 regions derived from RNA transcripts. HTBI primers were the set used in a first-round RT-PCR of the TCR CDR3. Via MiXCR, TCRdb re-called the multiplex PCR reads, giving one row per CDR3 protein. The sample contains about 400,000 distinct CDR3 sequences, about 14% of which appear only once. J is TRBJ1-5 and V is TRBV19, with D unclear. The source material was blood. This clonotype originated in a woman between 25 and 40 years old with Graves' ophthalmopathy. This chain's CDR3 is CASSIAYYQPQHF. The CDR3 DNA reads as TGTGCCAGTAGTATAGCATACTATCAGCCCCAGCATTTT.